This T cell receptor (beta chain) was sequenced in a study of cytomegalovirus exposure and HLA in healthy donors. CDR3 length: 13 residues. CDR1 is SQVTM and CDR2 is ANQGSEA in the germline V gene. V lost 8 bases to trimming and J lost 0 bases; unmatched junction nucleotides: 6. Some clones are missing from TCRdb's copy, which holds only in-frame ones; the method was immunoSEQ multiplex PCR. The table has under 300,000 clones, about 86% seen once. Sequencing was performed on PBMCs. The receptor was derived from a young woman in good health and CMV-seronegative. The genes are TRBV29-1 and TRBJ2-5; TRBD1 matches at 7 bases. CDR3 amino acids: CSSLGQYQETQYF. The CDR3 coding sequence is TGCAGCTCTTTGGGACAGTACCAAGAGACCCAGTACTTC.